Listed below are T cell receptor beta chains from one sample, sequenced in a study of shared clonotypes between healthy human individuals. The assay was immunoSEQ multiplex PCR, and TCRdb's table has in-frame clones only and misses some. The sample carries some 2,500,000 clones, under 95% recorded once. The sample taken for sequencing was naive CD4+ T cells from PBMCs. These receptors were taken from a man between 18 and 29 years old in good health. Some clones in this sample may be carry-over from other donors' samples. Each CDR3 is given with its conserved first and last residue. Each record gives: D gene, V gene, J gene, clone size, CDR3 DNA, CDR3 protein. A D gene is named only where the DNA matches it firmly. Not all rows give a size; the values are once, few, many and, for expanded clones, a class.

>TRBD1|TRBV10-3|TRBJ1-1|NA
TGTGCCATCAGTGAAAGGGACAGGATGAACACTGAAGCTTTCTTT
CAISERDRMNTEAFF
>NA|TRBV28|TRBJ1-2|NA
TGTGCCAGCAACTCCAGGGAGAAGGGCTATGGCTACACCTTC
CASNSREKGYGYTF
>NA|TRBV7-3|TRBJ2-3|NA
TGTGCCAGCAGCTTAATTCCGACCCTCTCTAGCACAGATACGCAGTATTTT
CASSLIPTLSSTDTQYF
>NA|TRBV19|TRBJ2-6|NA
TGTGCCAGCGCCCGGGGGGCCAACGTCCTGACTTTC
CASARGANVLTF
>NA|TRBV30|TRBJ1-1|NA
TGTGCCTGGAGTGTAAGGGGGATATTTAACACTGAAGCTTTCTTT
CAWSVRGIFNTEAFF
>NA|TRBV19|TRBJ2-5|NA
TGTGCCAGTAGTATAGCGAGGGGTCAAGAGACCCAGTACTTC
CASSIARGQETQYF
>TRBD1|TRBV5-1|TRBJ1-2|NA
TGCGCCAGCAGCTTGGACAGGGGGCCGAACTATGGCTACACCTTC
CASSLDRGPNYGYTF
>NA|TRBV28|TRBJ2-7|NA
TGTGCCAGCAGTACGGGTATTTACGAGCAGTACTTC
CASSTGIYEQYF
>NA|TRBV10-3|TRBJ2-5|NA
TGTGCCATCAGTGAGCCGGCAAGGACCCAGTACTTC
CAISEPARTQYF
>TRBD1|TRBV7-3|TRBJ2-3|NA
TGTGCCAGCAGCCGACATGGGGACAGGGCAGATACGCAGTATTTT
CASSRHGDRADTQYF
>NA|TRBV6-1|TRBJ2-1|NA
TGTGCCAGCATGCGGGCCCCCTACAATGAGCAGTTCTTC
CASMRAPYNEQFF
>TRBD2|TRBV10-3|TRBJ2-7|NA
TGTGCCATCAGTGATAGCGGGAGGATCTCCTACGAGCAGTACTTC
CAISDSGRISYEQYF
>NA|TRBV9|TRBJ2-2|NA
TGTGCCAGCAGCGTAGAGGGCATGTCCGGGGAGCTGTTTTTT
CASSVEGMSGELFF
>TRBD1|TRBV6-1|TRBJ2-3|NA
TGTGCCAGCAGAAAGGACAGGGGTGCAGATACGCAGTATTTT
CASRKDRGADTQYF
>NA|TRBV7-9|TRBJ2-3|NA
TGTGCCAGCAGCTTAGTCGGGGTTAGCACAGATACGCAGTATTTT
CASSLVGVSTDTQYF
>TRBD2|TRBV29-1|TRBJ2-7|NA
TGCAGCACGACTAGCATGGGCCTCGAGCAGTACTTC
CSTTSMGLEQYF
>NA|TRBV6-1|TRBJ2-7|NA
TGTGCCAGCAGTGAAAGGACAGCTACCTACGAGCAGTACTTC
CASSERTATYEQYF
>TRBD2|TRBV5-1|TRBJ2-1|NA
TGCGCCAGCAGCTTTTCAGCGGGAGATGAGCAGTTCTTC
CASSFSAGDEQFF
>TRBD2|TRBV4-1|TRBJ2-1|NA
TGCGCCAGCAGCCAAGGGAGGACTAGCGGTCGGGAGTGGTTCTTC
CASSQGRTSGREWFF
>TRBD1|TRBV28|TRBJ1-2|NA
TGTGCCAGCAGAGCACAGGGGGCCCCTTATGGCTACACCTTC
CASRAQGAPYGYTF
>TRBD2|TRBV7-8|TRBJ2-1|once
TGTGCCAGCAGCCAGGGACTAGCGGGGGGAAGTGCCTACAATGAGCAGTTCTTC
CASSQGLAGGSAYNEQFF
>NA|TRBV5-1|TRBJ2-5|NA
TGCGCCAGCAGCGGGGACCTAGAGACCCAGTACTTC
CASSGDLETQYF
>TRBD2|TRBV11-3|TRBJ2-7|NA
TGTGCCAGCAGCTCGACGAGCGGGACTCTAGGCGAGCAGTACTTC
CASSSTSGTLGEQYF
>NA|TRBV7-2|TRBJ1-3|NA
TGTGCCAGCAGCTTATATGTGAGGGGACTCGGAAACACCATATATTTT
CASSLYVRGLGNTIYF
>NA|TRBV27|TRBJ2-7|NA
TGTGCCAGCAGCCGTCCGGGACAAAGCTCCTACGAGCAGTACTTC
CASSRPGQSSYEQYF
>NA|TRBV9|TRBJ2-2|NA
TGTGCCAGCACTCCACCCTCCGGGGAGCTGTTTTTT
CASTPPSGELFF
>NA|TRBV5-3|TRBJ2-7|NA
TGTGCCAGAAGCCCGTTGTATTATAGCGGCGCACTCTCCTACGAGCAGTACTTC
CARSPLYYSGALSYEQYF
>NA|TRBV5-1|TRBJ1-2|NA
TGCGCCAGCAGCCAATTGTTCGACTATGGCTACACCTTC
CASSQLFDYGYTF
>NA|TRBV9|TRBJ1-5|NA
TGTGCCAGCAGCCCACGGGAGGGCGAAGGGCCCCAGCATTTT
CASSPREGEGPQHF